This T cell receptor (beta chain) was profiled in a study of PD-1 blockade in mismatch repair-deficient tumors. A few pembrolizumab responders had their TCRs sequenced. Sequencing used immunoSEQ multiplex PCR; TCRdb keeps in-frame clones, though not all of them. The sample includes about 35,000 clones, 75% to 90% of them seen just once. Germline assignment: CDR1 KGHSH and CDR2 LQKENI. The CDR3 extends over 15 amino acids. The V gene end was trimmed by 4 bases and the J gene end by 1 base; junction bases not matched to a gene: 1. The receptor's source is an adult with mismatch repair-deficient cancer. The genes are TRBV18 and TRBJ1-1; 12 nucleotides align to TRBD1. This specimen was PBMCs, taken approximately 6 weeks after starting pembrolizumab. CDR3 in DNA: TGTGCCAGCTCACTGGGACAGGGGGCGAACACTGAAGCTTTCTTT. Amino acids: CASSLGQGANTEAFF.